This T cell receptor (beta chain) was observed in a study of CD8+CD57+ T cells in acquired aplastic anemia. Overall study results and limits: Patients shared twenty-nine CD8+ CDR3 sequences with controls. Patients did not significantly differ from controls in CD8+ Simpson's diversity.

The sequenced patients had an expansion of CD8+CD57+ cells seen by flow cytometry. Using genomic DNA as the template, TCR beta VDJ and CDR3 profiling was carried out. TCRdb fed the reads into MiXCR, producing one record per CDR3 protein. The table has roughly 170,000 distinct CDR3 sequences, approximately 48% seen once. This clonotype showed up many times. Its antigen remains unidentified. This clonotype originated in a human donor with aplastic anemia. The sample comprised sorted CD4+, CD8+, or CD8+CD57+ T cells (not recorded which) from PBMCs.

The CDR3: CASSRGNNQPQHF. The CDR3 DNA reads as TGTGCCAGCAGCCGCGGCAACAATCAGCCCCAGCATTTT. The chain couples TRBV9 to TRBJ1-5; D is unresolved. CDR1 is SGDLS and CDR2 is YYNGEE in the germline V gene. This CDR3 is 13 amino acids long. V shed 4 bases and J shed 3 bases, with 8 bases lying between them.